This T cell receptor beta chain is drawn from a study of T cells in localized non-small cell lung cancer. Study-wide findings and caveats: Sequencing was restricted to one tumor region; therefore, heterogeneity remains possible. A raised T cell density in blood coincided with lengthier overall survival. Compared with tumor, uninvolved adjacent lung displayed greater T cell clonality, ranking highest overall. The appearance of a median 57 of the top 100 tumor clones was seen in adjacent lung.

Per germline, CDR1 SGHNT and CDR2 YENEEA. V was cut by 3 bases and J by 2 bases, with 16 bases left in between. The CDR3 is 16 residues long. This clone was detected only a few times. Its target is unknown. Only in-frame clones appear in the TCRdb table, and some are missing; sequencing was by immunoSEQ multiplex PCR. The table shows about 1,900 clones, with roughly 22% occurring only once. The specimen comprised lung tumor tissue, sampled before any cancer treatment. The clonotype was recovered from a woman aged 35 to 69 with stage I lung adenocarcinoma. The chain uses TRBV11-3 and TRBJ2-5; D may be TRBD1 or TRBD2 (5 bases each). The CDR3 DNA reads as TGTGCCAGCAGCTTGGCGTCGAGGGGCGGTCAAGAGACCCAGTACTTC. Protein product: CASSLASRGGQETQYF.